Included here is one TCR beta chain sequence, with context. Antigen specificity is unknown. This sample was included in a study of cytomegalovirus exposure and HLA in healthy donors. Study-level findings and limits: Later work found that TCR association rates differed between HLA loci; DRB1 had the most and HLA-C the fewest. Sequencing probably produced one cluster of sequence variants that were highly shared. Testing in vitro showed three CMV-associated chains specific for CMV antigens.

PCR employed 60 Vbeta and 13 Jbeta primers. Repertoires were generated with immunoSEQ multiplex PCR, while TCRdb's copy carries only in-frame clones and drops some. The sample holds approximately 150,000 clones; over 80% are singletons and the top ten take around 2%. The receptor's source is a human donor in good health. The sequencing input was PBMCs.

CDR3 sequence (DNA): TGTGCCAGCAGCTTAGACTTCAGCCAAGAGACCCAGTACTTC. Translated, it gives CASSLDFSQETQYF. V and J are TRBV11-2 and TRBJ2-5; D gene unclear. The length of the CDR3 is 14 residues. Germline-derived CDR1 and CDR2 are SGHAT and FQNNGV. Trimming removed 0 bases at V and 1 base at J, with 6 bases between.